What follows are 8 T cell receptor beta chains derived from one specimen sequenced in a study of cytomegalovirus exposure and HLA in healthy donors. A multiplex PCR was run with 60 Vbeta primers and 13 Jbeta primers. TCRdb keeps only in-frame clones here, not all; method: immunoSEQ multiplex PCR. The sample carries some 170,000 clones, 71% recorded once. Sequencing input: PBMCs. The receptors originated from a woman in her twenties or thirties in good health and CMV-seronegative.

The V and J genes are TRBV4-3 and TRBJ2-3, with 7 bases that match TRBD2. The J segment lost 6 bases and the V segment lost 1 base, leaving 4 bases of the junction unmatched. The CDR3 is 14 residues long. Germline-derived CDR1 and CDR2 are LGHNA and YSLEER. The CDR3 loop is CASSQGLGGDTQYF. In DNA form, the CDR3 reads TGCGCCAGCAGCCAAGGTCTGGGGGGGGATACGCAGTATTTT.

The chain carries TRBV28 and TRBJ1-3; D is perhaps TRBD1 (5 bases). This CDR3 contains 16 residues. V lost 5 bases and J lost 3, with 17 bases in between. The germline V gene encodes CDR1 MDHEN and CDR2 SYDVKM. The CDR3 DNA sequence: TGTGCCAGCAGTGTTCAGGGAAATTATGGTGGAAACACCATATATTTT. It codes for CASSVQGNYGGNTIYF.

The chain employs TRBV5-4 and TRBJ2-5; unclear D gene. The J call may be incorrect, as the DNA end agrees better with TRBJ2-7. The CDR3 sequence is 11 residues long. Germline-derived CDR1 and CDR2 are SGHNT and YYREEE (reference sequence). Written as DNA, the CDR3 is TGTGCCAGCAGCTTGGGGTACGAGCAGTACTTC. It encodes CASSLGYEQYF.

This clone was counted a few times. The chain carries TRBV19 and TRBJ2-5; 7 nucleotides line up with TRBD2. This CDR3 contains 14 residues. Germline-derived CDR1 and CDR2 are LNHDA and SQIVND (reference sequence). The trim removed 5 bases at V and 2 bases at J, leaving 5 bases unmatched. CDR3 nucleotide sequence: TGTGCCAGTAGTTACAACGGGAGGCAAGAGACCCAGTACTTC. Translation gives CASSYNGRQETQYF. Supplemented by reference TRBV19 and TRBJ2-5, the full variable domain reads DGGITQSPKYLFRKEGQNVTLSCEQNLNHDAMYWYRQDPGQGLRLIYYSQIVNDFQKGDIAEGYSVSREKKESFPLTVTSAQKNPTAFYLCASSYNGRQETQYFGPGTRLLVL.

The rearrangement links TRBV27 to TRBJ1-5; the match to TRBD1 covers 9 bases. The CDR3 runs 14 residues. Per germline, CDR1 MNHEY and CDR2 SMNVEV (reference sequence). With V trimmed by 9 bases and J by 3 bases, 6 bases remained unmatched. CDR3 residues: CASSGTGINQPQHF. In nucleotides, the CDR3 is TGTGCCAGTTCCGGGACAGGGATCAATCAGCCCCAGCATTTT.

Only one count was recorded for this clone. The chain carries TRBV4-2 and TRBJ2-3; 7 bases line up with TRBD1. The CDR3 spans 14 residues. V was clipped by 5 bases and J by 3 bases; unmatched bases: 5. CDR1 is LGHNA and CDR2 is YNFKEQ in the germline V gene. In nucleotides, the CDR3 is TGTGCCAGCAGCGTGACAGGGCGTACAGATACGCAGTATTTT. It specifies CASSVTGRTDTQYF.

This clone was found once. This chain connects TRBV27 to TRBJ2-5; D perhaps matches TRBD1 (5 bases). V lost 5 bases, J lost 2 bases, and 9 bases lay in between. CDR1 and CDR2 (germline): MNHEY, SMNVEV (reference sequence). CDR3 length: 13 amino acids. In nucleotides, the CDR3 is TGTGCCAGCAGTACAGGTTTGCAAGAGACCCAGTACTTC. Residues: CASSTGLQETQYF.

The chain recombines TRBV11-1 with TRBJ1-5; D is undetermined. In germline, CDR1 is SGHAT, CDR2 FQDESV (reference sequence). The length of the CDR3 is 13 residues. V was trimmed by 4 bases and J by 5 bases, leaving 9 bases between them. The CDR3 coding sequence is TGTGCCAGCAGCTCCACGCAGGATCAGCCCCAGCATTTT. Protein: CASSSTQDQPQHF.